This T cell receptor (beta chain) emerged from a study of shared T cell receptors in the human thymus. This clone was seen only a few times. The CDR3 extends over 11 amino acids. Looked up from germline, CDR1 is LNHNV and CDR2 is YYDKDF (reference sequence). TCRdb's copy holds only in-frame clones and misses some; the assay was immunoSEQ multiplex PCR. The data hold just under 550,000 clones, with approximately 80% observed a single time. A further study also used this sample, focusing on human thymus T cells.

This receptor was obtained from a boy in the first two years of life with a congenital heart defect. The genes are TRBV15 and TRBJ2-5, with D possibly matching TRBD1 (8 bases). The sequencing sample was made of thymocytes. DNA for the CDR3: TGTGGTACAGGGGGGGACGAGACCCAGTACTTC. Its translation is CGTGGDETQYF.